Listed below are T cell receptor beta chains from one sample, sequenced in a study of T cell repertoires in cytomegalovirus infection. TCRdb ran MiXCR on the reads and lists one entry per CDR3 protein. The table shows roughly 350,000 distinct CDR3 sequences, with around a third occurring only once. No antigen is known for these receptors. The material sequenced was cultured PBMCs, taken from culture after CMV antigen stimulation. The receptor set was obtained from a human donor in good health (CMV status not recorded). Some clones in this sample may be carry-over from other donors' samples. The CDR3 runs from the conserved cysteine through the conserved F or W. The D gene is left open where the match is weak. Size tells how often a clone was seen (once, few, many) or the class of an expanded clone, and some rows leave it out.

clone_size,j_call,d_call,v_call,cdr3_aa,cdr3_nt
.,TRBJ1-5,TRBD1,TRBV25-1,CASKILRDREYQPQHF,TGTGCCAGCAAAATACTCCGGGACAGGGAGTATCAGCCCCAGCATTTT
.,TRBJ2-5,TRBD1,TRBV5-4,CASSLAGTGQTQYF,TGTGCCAGCAGCTTGGCCGGGACAGGGCAGACCCAGTACTTC
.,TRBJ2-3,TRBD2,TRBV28,CASRRTSGTSTDTQYF,TGTGCCAGCAGGCGGACTAGCGGGACGAGCACAGATACGCAGTATTTT
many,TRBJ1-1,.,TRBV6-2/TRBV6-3,CASSLWTEAFF,TGTGCCAGCAGTTTGTGGACTGAAGCTTTCTTT
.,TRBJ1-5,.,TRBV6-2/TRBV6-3,CASTPLRDQPQHF,TGTGCCAGCACCCCTTTGAGGGATCAGCCCCAGCATTTT
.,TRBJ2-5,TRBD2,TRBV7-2,CASNLGGSQYF,TGTGCCAGCAACCTCGGGGGGAGCCAGTACTTC
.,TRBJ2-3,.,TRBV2,CASKSGTVTDTQYF,TGTGCCAGCAAATCCGGGACTGTCACAGATACGCAGTATTTT
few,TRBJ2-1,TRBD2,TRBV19,CASSMRLAGGANEQFF,TGTGCCAGTAGTATGAGGCTAGCGGGAGGGGCCAATGAGCAGTTCTTC
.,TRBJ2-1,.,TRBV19,CASRGRGANEQFF,TGTGCCAGTAGGGGCCGAGGGGCCAATGAGCAGTTCTTC
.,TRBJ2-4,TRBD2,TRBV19,CASSSGSGTGIQYF,TGTGCCAGTAGTTCGGGTAGCGGGACTGGAATTCAGTACTTC
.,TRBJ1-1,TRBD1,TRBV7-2,CASSLDRGLNTEAFF,TGTGCCAGCAGCTTGGACAGGGGGCTGAACACTGAAGCTTTCTTT
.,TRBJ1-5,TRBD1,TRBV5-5,CASSLTRTGGDQPQHF,TGTGCCAGCAGCCTAACCCGGACAGGGGGCGACCAGCCCCAGCATTTT
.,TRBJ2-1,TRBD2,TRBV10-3,CAISLHPGTTYNEQFF,TGTGCCATCAGTCTACACCCCGGGACTACGTACAATGAGCAGTTCTTC
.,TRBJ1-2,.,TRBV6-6,CASSYPVDRRLYGYTF,TGTGCCAGCAGTTACCCTGTAGACAGGCGGCTCTATGGCTACACCTTC
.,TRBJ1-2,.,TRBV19,CASSTDLYGYTF,TGTGCCAGTAGTACGGACCTTTATGGCTACACCTTC
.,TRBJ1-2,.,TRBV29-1,CGVEDPGSNGRYGYTF,TGCGGCGTTGAAGACCCGGGCTCAAACGGTCGCTATGGCTACACCTTC
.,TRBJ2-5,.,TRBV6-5,CASLLGGPQETQYF,TGTGCCAGCTTGCTAGGAGGGCCCCAAGAGACCCAGTACTTC
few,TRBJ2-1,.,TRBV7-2,CASSLIGNEQFF,TGTGCCAGCAGCTTAATAGGCAATGAGCAGTTCTTC
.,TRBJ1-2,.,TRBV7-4,CASSQGGQYYGYTF,TGTGCCAGCAGTCAGGGTGGACAGTACTATGGCTACACCTTC
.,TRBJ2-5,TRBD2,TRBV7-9,CASSLAIGSGRADETQYF,TGTGCCAGCAGCTTAGCGATTGGTAGCGGGAGGGCCGACGAGACCCAGTACTTC
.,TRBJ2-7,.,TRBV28,CASVDSRYEQYF,TGTGCCAGCGTGGATTCCCGCTACGAGCAGTACTTC
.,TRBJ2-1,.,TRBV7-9,CASSFELDEQFF,TGTGCCAGCAGCTTCGAGCTTGATGAGCAGTTCTTC
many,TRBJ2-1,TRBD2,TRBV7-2,CASSMGLAGAYNEQFF,TGTGCCAGCAGCATGGGACTAGCGGGAGCCTACAATGAGCAGTTCTTC
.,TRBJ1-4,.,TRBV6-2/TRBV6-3,CASSWGRAGEKLFF,TGTGCCAGCAGCTGGGGAAGGGCTGGGGAAAAACTGTTTTTT
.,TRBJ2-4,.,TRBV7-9,CASSPYVSGGGNIQYF,TGTGCCAGCAGTCCCTACGTTTCAGGGGGGGGGAACATTCAGTACTTC
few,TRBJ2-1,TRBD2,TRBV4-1,CASSQVPGLAGEVFF,TGCGCCAGCAGCCAAGTCCCGGGACTAGCGGGAGAGGTGTTCTTC
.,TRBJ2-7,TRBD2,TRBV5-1,CASTPGLAGGNQYEQYF,TGCGCCAGCACCCCGGGACTAGCGGGAGGGAACCAGTACGAGCAGTACTTC
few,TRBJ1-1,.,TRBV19,CASSIVIATGTEAFF,TGTGCCAGTAGTATTGTGATAGCCACAGGGACTGAAGCTTTCTTT
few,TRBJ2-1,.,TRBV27,CASSLWTSYNEQFF,TGTGCCAGCAGTTTATGGACCTCCTACAATGAGCAGTTCTTC
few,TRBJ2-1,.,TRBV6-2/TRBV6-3,CASGDTGLLGYNEQFF,TGTGCCAGCGGAGATACAGGACTGCTAGGATACAATGAGCAGTTCTTC
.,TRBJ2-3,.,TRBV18,CASSPPYRNTDTQYF,TGTGCCAGCTCACCACCATACCGAAACACAGATACGCAGTATTTT
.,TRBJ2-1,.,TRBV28,CASNRADDNEQFF,TGTGCCAGCAACCGAGCGGATGACAATGAGCAGTTCTTC
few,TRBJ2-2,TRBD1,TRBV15,CATEDRGTKPNTGELFF,TGTGCCACGGAGGACAGGGGGACCAAACCGAACACCGGGGAGCTGTTTTTT
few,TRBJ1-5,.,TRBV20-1,CSPLETGGPNQPQHF,TGCAGTCCACTAGAGACCGGGGGACCCAATCAGCCCCAGCATTTT
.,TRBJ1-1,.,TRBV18,CASSPIHREGTEAFF,TGTGCCAGCTCACCAATTCACCGGGAAGGCACTGAAGCTTTCTTT
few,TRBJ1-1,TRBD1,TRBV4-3,CASSRKVGTENTEAFF,TGCGCCAGCAGCCGAAAAGTGGGGACAGAGAACACTGAAGCTTTCTTT
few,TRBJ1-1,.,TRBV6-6,CASIQIVGSANTEAFF,TGTGCCAGCATACAGATTGTGGGCAGTGCAAACACTGAAGCTTTCTTT
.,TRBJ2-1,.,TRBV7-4,CASRPLVEQFF,TGTGCCAGCAGACCCCTAGTTGAGCAGTTCTTC
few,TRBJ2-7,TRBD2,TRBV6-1,CASSHGLAGAYEQYF,TGTGCCAGCAGCCACGGACTAGCGGGAGCGTACGAGCAGTACTTC
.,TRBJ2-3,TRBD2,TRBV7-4,CASSLVRLAGNTDTQYF,TGTGCCAGCAGCTTAGTCAGACTAGCGGGGAACACAGATACGCAGTATTTT
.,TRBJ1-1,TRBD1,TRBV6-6,CASSETTGLNTEAFF,TGTGCCAGCAGTGAGACGACAGGGCTGAACACTGAAGCTTTCTTT
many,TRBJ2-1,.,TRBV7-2,CASSSDDNEQFF,TGTGCCAGCAGCTCGGACGACAATGAGCAGTTCTTC
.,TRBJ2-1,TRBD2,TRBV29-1,CSGGDLAGIEDEQFF,TGCAGCGGAGGGGATCTAGCGGGAATCGAAGATGAGCAGTTCTTC
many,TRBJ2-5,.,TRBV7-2,CASSLRVTRRWETQYF,TGTGCCAGCAGCTTAAGGGTGACACGCAGGTGGGAGACCCAGTACTTC
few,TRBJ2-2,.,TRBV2,CASRWTQNTGELFF,TGTGCCAGCAGGTGGACTCAGAACACCGGGGAGCTGTTTTTT
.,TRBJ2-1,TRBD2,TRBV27,CASSYFGGRGYNEQFF,TGTGCCAGCAGTTATTTTGGCGGGAGGGGGTACAATGAGCAGTTCTTC